What follows are 10 T cell receptor beta chains derived from one specimen sequenced in a study of cytomegalovirus exposure and HLA in healthy donors. Vbeta (60) and Jbeta (13) primers were used in the PCR. Here immunoSEQ multiplex PCR was the method, and the copy in TCRdb shows in-frame clones only, minus some. Here the sample spans 100,000 or so clones, roughly 80% being singletons. The specimen sequenced was PBMCs. The receptors come from a woman in her forties in good health and CMV-seropositive.

The chain recombines TRBV10-2 with TRBJ2-3; 14 bases match TRBD2. The CDR3 contains 18 residues. Germline V lookup: CDR1 WSHSY, CDR2 SAAADI. The V and J ends lost 7 bases and 4 bases, in that order; junction bases with no gene match: 13. The CDR3: CASTELLGTSGRADTQYF. Written as DNA, the CDR3 is TGCGCCAGCACTGAACTACTCGGGACTAGCGGGAGAGCAGATACGCAGTATTTT.

A single count supports this clone. The V call is TRBV9, the J call TRBJ2-5; D ambiguous. The CDR3 covers 13 residues. V lost 4 bases and J 2 bases, leaving 9 bases between the germline ends. Germline values: CDR1 SGDLS, CDR2 YYNGEE. CDR3 coding DNA: TGTGCCAGCAGCCCCCGTATGCAAGAGACCCAGTACTTC. Its translation is CASSPRMQETQYF.

This clone was observed a few times. The chain employs TRBV19 and TRBJ1-2, with D uncertain. Between the trimmed V and J ends, which lost 6 bases and 0 bases, there was a span of 11 bases. This CDR3 contains 14 residues. In germline, CDR1 is LNHDA, CDR2 SQIVND (reference sequence). This CDR3 reads CASSLDSANYGYTF. CDR3 sequence (DNA): TGTGCCAGTAGCCTTGACTCAGCTAACTATGGCTACACCTTC.

The genes are TRBV2 and TRBJ1-6; 7 bases agree with TRBD1. The V segment lost 6 bases and the J segment 7 bases; nucleotides outside the gene matches: 6. Germline V gene data show CDR1 as SNHLY and CDR2 as FYNNEI. The CDR3 loop spans 14 amino acids. In DNA, the CDR3 is TGTGCCAGCAGAACCGGGACAGTCAATTCACCCCTCCACTTT. Encoded protein: CASRTGTVNSPLHF.

The V call is TRBV5-4, the J call TRBJ2-3; 12 bases fit TRBD2. The V and J ends lost 3 bases and 6 bases, in that order; junction bases with no gene match: 11. The V gene's germline CDR1 is SGHNT and CDR2 YYREEE (reference sequence). This CDR3 is built from 17 residues. CDR3 bases: TGTGCCAGCAGCTCACCGACTAGCGGGAGTTATTTGGATACGCAGTATTTT. Amino acids: CASSSPTSGSYLDTQYF.

The V and J genes are TRBV6-1 and TRBJ2-7; perhaps TRBD1 as D (6 bases). Per germline, CDR1 MNHNS and CDR2 SASEGT. V was trimmed by 6 bases and J by 0 bases, leaving 15 bases between them. The CDR3 covers 15 residues. As DNA, the CDR3 is TGTGCCAGCAGGCAAGGACAGACGAGCTCCTACGAGCAGTACTTC. This translates into CASRQGQTSSYEQYF.

The V gene is TRBV5-1, the J gene TRBJ2-1; TRBD1 aligns across 11 bases. The trim removed 7 bases at V and 7 bases at J, leaving 7 bases unmatched. Germline V gene sequence: CDR1 SGHRS, CDR2 YFSETQ. This CDR3 is 14 amino acids long. CDR3 bases: TGCGCCAGCCTAATCGGGACAGGGGGAAATGAGCAGTTCTTC. Translating gives CASLIGTGGNEQFF.

This clone was observed a handful of times. The chain combines TRBV5-8 with TRBJ1-2; D is uncertain. This CDR3 spans 14 amino acids. Germline V gives CDR1 SGHTS, CDR2 YDEGEE. V lost 1 base and J 4 bases, leaving 11 bases between the germline ends. CDR3 protein: CASSLITDFYGYTF. The CDR3 DNA is TGTGCCAGCAGCTTGATAACAGATTTCTATGGCTACACCTTC.

The chain employs TRBV19 and TRBJ1-2, with unresolved D. CDR1 and CDR2 from the germline V gene are LNHDA and SQIVND (reference sequence). Trimming cost V 2 bases and J 5 bases, with 9 bases left between them. This CDR3 spans 13 amino acids. The DNA for the CDR3 is TGTGCCAGTAGTATACGGGGAGAGTATGGCTACACCTTC. Encoded protein: CASSIRGEYGYTF.

This clone was recorded a few times. This rearrangement joins TRBV27 to TRBJ2-1, with a weak D call TRBD2 (6 bases). CDR1 is MNHEY and CDR2 is SMNVEV in the germline V gene (reference sequence). The V and J ends lost 6 bases and 5 bases respectively, with 17 bases between them. CDR3 length equals 15 residues. The DNA of the CDR3 is TGTGCCAGCAGCCTCCTCATGGGGGGTAACAATGAGCAGTTCTTC. Its translation is CASSLLMGGNNEQFF.